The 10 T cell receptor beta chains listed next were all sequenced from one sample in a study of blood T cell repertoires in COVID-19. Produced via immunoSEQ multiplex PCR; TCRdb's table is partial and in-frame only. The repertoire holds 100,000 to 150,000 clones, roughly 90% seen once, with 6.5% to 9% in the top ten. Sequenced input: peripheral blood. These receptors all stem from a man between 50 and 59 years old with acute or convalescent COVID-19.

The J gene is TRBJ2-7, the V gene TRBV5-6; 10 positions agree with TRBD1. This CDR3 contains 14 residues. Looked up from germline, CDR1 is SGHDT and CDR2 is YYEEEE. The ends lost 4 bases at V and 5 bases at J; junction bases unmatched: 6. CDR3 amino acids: CASSGGTGVHEQYF. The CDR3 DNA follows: TGTGCCAGCAGCGGCGGGACAGGGGTTCACGAGCAGTACTTC.

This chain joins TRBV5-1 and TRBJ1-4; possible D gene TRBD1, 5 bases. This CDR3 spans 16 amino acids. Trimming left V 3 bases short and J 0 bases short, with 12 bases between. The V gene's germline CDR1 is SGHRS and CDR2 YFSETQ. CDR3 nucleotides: TGCGCCAGCAGCTGGGGTGCAGGGCCAACTAATGAAAAACTGTTTTTT. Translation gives CASSWGAGPTNEKLFF.

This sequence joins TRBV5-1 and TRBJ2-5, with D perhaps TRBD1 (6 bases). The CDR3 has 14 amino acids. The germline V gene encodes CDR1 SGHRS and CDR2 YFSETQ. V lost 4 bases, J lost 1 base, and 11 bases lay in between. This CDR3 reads CASSVTGGQETQYF. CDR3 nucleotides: TGCGCCAGCAGCGTGACAGGAGGCCAAGAGACCCAGTACTTC.

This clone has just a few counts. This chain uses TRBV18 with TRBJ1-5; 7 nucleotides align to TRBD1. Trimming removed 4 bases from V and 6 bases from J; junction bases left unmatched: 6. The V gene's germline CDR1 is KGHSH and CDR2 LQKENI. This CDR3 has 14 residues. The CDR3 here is CASSLQGMGQPQHF. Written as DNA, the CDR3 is TGTGCCAGCTCACTACAGGGGATGGGTCAGCCCCAGCATTTT.

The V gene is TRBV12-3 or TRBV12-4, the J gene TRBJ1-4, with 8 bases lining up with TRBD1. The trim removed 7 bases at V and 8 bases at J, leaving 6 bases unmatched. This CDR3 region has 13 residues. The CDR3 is CASNQGAGEKLFF. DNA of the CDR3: TGTGCCAGCAACCAGGGGGCGGGGGAAAAACTGTTTTTT.

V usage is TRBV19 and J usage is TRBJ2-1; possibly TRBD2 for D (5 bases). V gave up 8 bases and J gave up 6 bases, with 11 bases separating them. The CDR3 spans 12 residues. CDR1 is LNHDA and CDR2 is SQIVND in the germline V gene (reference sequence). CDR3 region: CASATSFNEQFF. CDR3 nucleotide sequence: TGTGCCAGTGCAACTAGTTTCAATGAGCAGTTCTTC.

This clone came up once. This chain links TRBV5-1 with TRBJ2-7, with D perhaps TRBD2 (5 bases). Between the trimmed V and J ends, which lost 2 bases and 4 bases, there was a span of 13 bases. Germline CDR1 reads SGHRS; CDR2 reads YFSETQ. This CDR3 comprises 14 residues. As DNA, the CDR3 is TGCGCCAGCAGCTTAATAAGAACGGGGTACGAGCAGTACTTC. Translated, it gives CASSLIRTGYEQYF.

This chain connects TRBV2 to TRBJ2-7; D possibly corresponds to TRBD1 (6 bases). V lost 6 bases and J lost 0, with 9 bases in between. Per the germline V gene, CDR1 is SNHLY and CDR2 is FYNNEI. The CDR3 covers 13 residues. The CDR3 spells CASRGQYSYEQYF. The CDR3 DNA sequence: TGTGCCAGCAGGGGACAATACTCCTACGAGCAGTACTTC.

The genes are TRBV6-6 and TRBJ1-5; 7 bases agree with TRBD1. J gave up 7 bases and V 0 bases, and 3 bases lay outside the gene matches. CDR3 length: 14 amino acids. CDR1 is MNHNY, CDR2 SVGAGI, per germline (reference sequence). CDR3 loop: CASSYSGGEQPQHF. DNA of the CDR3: TGTGCCAGCAGTTACTCAGGGGGCGAGCAGCCCCAGCATTTT.

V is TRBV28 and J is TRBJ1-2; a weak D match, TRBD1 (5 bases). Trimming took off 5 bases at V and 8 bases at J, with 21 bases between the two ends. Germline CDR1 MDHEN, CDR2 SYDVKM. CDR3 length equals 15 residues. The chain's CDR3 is CASSIRDGGRRGYTF. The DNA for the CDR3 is TGTGCCAGCAGTATTAGGGACGGAGGGCGTCGGGGCTACACCTTC.